The table lists the clone carrying this T cell receptor (beta chain) with a count of one. The V gene's germline CDR1 is MNHNY and CDR2 SVGAGI (reference sequence). The CDR3 sequence is 16 residues long. V gave up 5 bases and J gave up 0 bases, with 14 bases separating them. The data derive from a study of blood T cell repertoires in COVID-19. Libraries were prepared by immunoSEQ multiplex PCR; TCRdb keeps only in-frame clonotypes and omits some of them. Of 300,000 to 400,000 clones in the sample, just over 85% were seen once. Sequencing was carried out using PBMCs or T cells enriched from blood (not recorded which). This sequence joins TRBV6-6 and TRBJ1-3; TRBD1 might be the D (6 bases). This clonotype originated in a woman aged 40 to 49 with acute COVID-19. As DNA, the CDR3 is TGTGCCAGCAGTCGAACAGGGTCCCACTCTGGAAACACCATATATTTT. Translated, it gives CASSRTGSHSGNTIYF.